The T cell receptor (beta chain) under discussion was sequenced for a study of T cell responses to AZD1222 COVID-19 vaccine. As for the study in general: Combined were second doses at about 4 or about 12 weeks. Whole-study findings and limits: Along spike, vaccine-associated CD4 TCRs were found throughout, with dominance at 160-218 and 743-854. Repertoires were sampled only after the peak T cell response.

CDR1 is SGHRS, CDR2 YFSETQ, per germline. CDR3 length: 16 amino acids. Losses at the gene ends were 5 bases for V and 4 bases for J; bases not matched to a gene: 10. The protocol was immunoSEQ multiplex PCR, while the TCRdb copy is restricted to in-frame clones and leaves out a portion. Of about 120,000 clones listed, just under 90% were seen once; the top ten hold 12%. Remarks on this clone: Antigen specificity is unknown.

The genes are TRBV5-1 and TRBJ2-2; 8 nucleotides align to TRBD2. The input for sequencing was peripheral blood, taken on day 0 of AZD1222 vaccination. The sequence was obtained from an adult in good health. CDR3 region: CASSHSAGAGTGELFF. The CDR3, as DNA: TGCGCCAGCAGTCACTCAGCGGGAGCGGGCACCGGGGAGCTGTTTTTT.